This T cell receptor beta chain appears in the sequencing data of a study of blood T cells in healthy people across ages. Study-level points and caveats: Versus aged donors, long-lived donors had higher diversity and more naive CD4+ cells. Percentage of naive T cells showed a strong correlation with TCR beta diversity.

Combining a sample-barcoded 5' primer with a J-beta primer mix, a second PCR ran for roughly 7 to 12 cycles. TCRdb reprocessed the 5' RACE reads via MiXCR and lists one record per CDR3 protein. The sample lists around 1,000,000 distinct CDR3 sequences; 20% to 25% were seen once. This clonotype was seen a handful of times. Its specificity is unknown. The same data also contributed to another study, on T cells of mothers and their children.

Sequences were obtained from blood. The receptor comes from a girl aged 2-10 years in good health.

Here the CDR3 reads CASSQEGGLAYNEQFF. The CDR3 DNA reads TGCGCCAGCAGCCAAGAAGGCGGACTAGCGTACAATGAGCAGTTCTTC. The chain has TRBV4-1 and TRBJ2-1; 9 nucleotides line up with TRBD2. The CDR3 runs 16 residues. V lost 0 bases and J lost 4; bases outside the gene matches: 4. Germline lookup yields CDR1 MGHRA and CDR2 YSYEKL.